What follows describes a single T cell receptor (beta chain). As yet, its antigen is unknown. The data are from a study of siplizumab effects on memory and regulatory T cells. Study findings and constraints: In siplizumab cultures, the suppressive function of proliferating Tregs remained unconfirmed.

Sequencing of each sample assayed about 10^5 TCR templates. TCRdb's table, derived via immunoSEQ multiplex PCR, lists solely in-frame clones and lacks some. The top ten hold approximately 0.25% of the sample, which has about 40,000 clones, roughly 90% seen once. The material sequenced was naive CD4+ T cells sorted from blood. The clonotype comes from a human donor in good health.

The CDR3 is CASSYAGGGEAFF. The CDR3 bases are TGTGCCAGCAGTTATGCAGGGGGCGGGGAAGCTTTCTTT. The V call is TRBV27, the J call TRBJ1-1, with TRBD1 matching over 8 bases. This CDR3 has 13 residues. Unmatched junction bases numbered 6, after V lost 4 bases and J lost 8 bases. The germline gives CDR1 MNHEY, CDR2 SMNVEV (reference sequence).